The rows below give T cell receptor beta chains drawn from one sample of a study of T cell changes during pregnancy in multiple sclerosis. Assay: immunoSEQ multiplex PCR; the TCRdb copy retains only in-frame clones and omits some. Among some 42,000 clones, nearly 90% were seen once, and the ten largest hold roughly 0.9%. Here the sequenced sample was CD4+ T cells from peripheral blood mononuclear cells, taken after pregnancy. The source is a female donor with multiple sclerosis, enrolled in a pregnancy study. Each CDR3 is given with its conserved first and last residue. Fields, in order: clone size, V gene, J gene, D gene, CDR3 DNA, CDR3 protein. The D gene is left open where the match is weak. The listing skips clone size in some rows; elsewhere it reads once, few, many or a size class.

clone size: -
V gene: TRBV11-1
J gene: TRBJ2-3
D gene: TRBD2
CDR3 DNA: TGTGCCAGCAGCTTAGCGCCGGGAGCGGGGGCCTACAGGGAGCAGTATTTT
CDR3 protein: CASSLAPGAGAYREQYF

clone size: -
V gene: TRBV19
J gene: TRBJ1-2
D gene: -
CDR3 DNA: TGTGCCAGTAGTATAGGATCCGTGGTAGACTATGGCTACACCTTC
CDR3 protein: CASSIGSVVDYGYTF

clone size: few
V gene: TRBV7-3
J gene: TRBJ2-2
D gene: TRBD2
CDR3 DNA: TGTGCCAGCAGCCCCCGACTAGCGGTTAATGGCGGGGAGCTGTTTTTT
CDR3 protein: CASSPRLAVNGGELFF

clone size: -
V gene: TRBV10-3
J gene: TRBJ1-1
D gene: -
CDR3 DNA: TGTGCCATCAGTGTAATGGGAGGGGACACTGAAGCTTTCTTT
CDR3 protein: CAISVMGGDTEAFF

clone size: -
V gene: TRBV2
J gene: TRBJ1-1
D gene: -
CDR3 DNA: TGTGCCAGCACCTTCGCGCCCGACACTGAAGCTTTCTTT
CDR3 protein: CASTFAPDTEAFF

clone size: -
V gene: TRBV4-3
J gene: TRBJ1-1
D gene: TRBD1
CDR3 DNA: TGCGCCAGCAGCCCCCTGGGGACAGGGTACACTGAAGCTTTCTTT
CDR3 protein: CASSPLGTGYTEAFF

clone size: -
V gene: TRBV28
J gene: TRBJ2-7
D gene: TRBD1
CDR3 DNA: TGTGCCAGCACCGAGGGTACAGGGGTGCTCTACGAGCAGTACTTC
CDR3 protein: CASTEGTGVLYEQYF

clone size: -
V gene: TRBV5-1
J gene: TRBJ2-1
D gene: TRBD1
CDR3 DNA: TGCGCCAGCAGCCGCTGGCGGACAGGGGGAAATGAGCAGTTCTTC
CDR3 protein: CASSRWRTGGNEQFF

clone size: -
V gene: TRBV5-1
J gene: TRBJ1-1
D gene: TRBD1
CDR3 DNA: TGCGCCAGCAGCTCGGGACAGGGCACTGAAGCTTTCTTT
CDR3 protein: CASSSGQGTEAFF

clone size: -
V gene: TRBV4-2
J gene: TRBJ1-4
D gene: TRBD1
CDR3 DNA: TGTGCCAGCAGCCTAAACGCCGGGACAGGGAACGAAAAACTGTTTTTT
CDR3 protein: CASSLNAGTGNEKLFF

clone size: -
V gene: TRBV7-8
J gene: TRBJ2-7
D gene: -
CDR3 DNA: TGTGCCAGCAGCCCGCGAAGACAGAGCTCCTACGAGCAGTACTTC
CDR3 protein: CASSPRRQSSYEQYF

clone size: -
V gene: TRBV7-2
J gene: TRBJ1-1
D gene: -
CDR3 DNA: TGTGCCAGCAGCACTTATGTTAGAAACACTGAAGCTTTCTTT
CDR3 protein: CASSTYVRNTEAFF

clone size: few
V gene: TRBV18
J gene: TRBJ2-5
D gene: TRBD2
CDR3 DNA: TGTGCCAGCTCCCCCTTAGCGGGGGGGCCCTCGCAAGAGACCCAGTACTTC
CDR3 protein: CASSPLAGGPSQETQYF

clone size: -
V gene: TRBV12-5
J gene: TRBJ1-1
D gene: -
CDR3 DNA: TGTGCTAGTGGTTTTAGCCAAACTGAAGCTTTCTTT
CDR3 protein: CASGFSQTEAFF

clone size: -
V gene: TRBV2
J gene: TRBJ1-4
D gene: TRBD1
CDR3 DNA: TGTGCCAGCAGTGAGTCCGGGACAGGGGCTGCGACTAATGAAAAACTGTTTTTT
CDR3 protein: CASSESGTGAATNEKLFF

clone size: -
V gene: TRBV2
J gene: TRBJ1-2
D gene: TRBD1
CDR3 DNA: TGTGCCAGCAGGGCACAGGGGGCTGGTGGCTACACCTTC
CDR3 protein: CASRAQGAGGYTF

clone size: -
V gene: TRBV5-1
J gene: TRBJ1-1
D gene: -
CDR3 DNA: TGCGCCAGCAGCCCCGCGGCGGTCACTGAAGCTTTCTTT
CDR3 protein: CASSPAAVTEAFF

clone size: -
V gene: TRBV7-2
J gene: TRBJ2-7
D gene: -
CDR3 DNA: TGTGCCAGCAGCTCTCTAGGATACGAGCAGTACTTC
CDR3 protein: CASSSLGYEQYF

clone size: -
V gene: TRBV10-2
J gene: TRBJ1-1
D gene: -
CDR3 DNA: TGCGCCAGCCGCCGCGGGTTGAACACTGAAGCTTTCTTT
CDR3 protein: CASRRGLNTEAFF

clone size: -
V gene: TRBV27
J gene: TRBJ2-5
D gene: -
CDR3 DNA: TGTGCCAGCAGCTTCACAGGGAGAGAGACCCAGTACTTC
CDR3 protein: CASSFTGRETQYF

clone size: -
V gene: TRBV27
J gene: TRBJ1-4
D gene: TRBD1
CDR3 DNA: TGTGCCAGCAAGTTCACAGGGGATAATGAAAAACTGTTTTTT
CDR3 protein: CASKFTGDNEKLFF

clone size: -
V gene: TRBV11-2
J gene: TRBJ1-1
D gene: -
CDR3 DNA: TGTGCCAGCAGCTCACAGTTTGGCTTCTATAGGAACACTGAAGCTTTCTTT
CDR3 protein: CASSSQFGFYRNTEAFF

clone size: -
V gene: TRBV19
J gene: TRBJ1-1
D gene: -
CDR3 DNA: TGTGCCAGTAGTACCGCACCCGAGGGCAGAGCTGAAGCTTTCTTT
CDR3 protein: CASSTAPEGRAEAFF

clone size: -
V gene: TRBV2
J gene: TRBJ1-2
D gene: TRBD1
CDR3 DNA: TGTGCCAGCAGTGCGGGGACAGGTCCCTCTTCTGGCTACACCTTC
CDR3 protein: CASSAGTGPSSGYTF

clone size: -
V gene: TRBV18
J gene: TRBJ1-5
D gene: TRBD1
CDR3 DNA: TGTGCCAGCTCGGACAGGGGGCATTTGGTAAATCAGCCCCAGCATTTT
CDR3 protein: CASSDRGHLVNQPQHF

clone size: -
V gene: TRBV19
J gene: TRBJ2-3
D gene: TRBD1
CDR3 DNA: TGTGCCTCGGCAGGGGGCGCGGGCACAGATACGCAGTATTTT
CDR3 protein: CASAGGAGTDTQYF

clone size: -
V gene: TRBV2
J gene: TRBJ1-2
D gene: -
CDR3 DNA: TGTGCCAGCAGTGAAAACGTGGCAGGGAATGGCTACACCTTC
CDR3 protein: CASSENVAGNGYTF

clone size: -
V gene: TRBV9
J gene: TRBJ2-6
D gene: -
CDR3 DNA: TGTGCCAGCAGCCCCCGACAAGCCACATTCTCTGGGGCCAACGTCCTGACTTTC
CDR3 protein: CASSPRQATFSGANVLTF

clone size: -
V gene: TRBV5-4
J gene: TRBJ2-5
D gene: -
CDR3 DNA: TGTGCCAGCAGCTTACAGGGTCTTCGGGGACAAGAGACCCAGTACTTC
CDR3 protein: CASSLQGLRGQETQYF

clone size: -
V gene: TRBV28
J gene: TRBJ2-7
D gene: -
CDR3 DNA: TGTGCCAGCAGTTTACGCGACATCTCCTACGAGCAGTACTTC
CDR3 protein: CASSLRDISYEQYF

clone size: few
V gene: TRBV7-2
J gene: TRBJ2-3
D gene: TRBD2
CDR3 DNA: TGTGCCAGCACCTTACTAGCGGGGGGGGATACGCAGTATTTT
CDR3 protein: CASTLLAGGDTQYF

clone size: -
V gene: TRBV11-2
J gene: TRBJ2-2
D gene: -
CDR3 DNA: TGTGCCAGCAGCTTGGCCACCGGGGAGCTGTTTTTT
CDR3 protein: CASSLATGELFF

clone size: -
V gene: TRBV5-1
J gene: TRBJ2-7
D gene: -
CDR3 DNA: TGCGCCAGCAGCGTCGTCCCCGCAGGCGAGCAGTACTTC
CDR3 protein: CASSVVPAGEQYF

clone size: -
V gene: TRBV9
J gene: TRBJ2-3
D gene: TRBD2
CDR3 DNA: TGTGCCAGCAGCGTACTCGGTAGCGGGGTTAAAACAGATACGCAGTATTTT
CDR3 protein: CASSVLGSGVKTDTQYF

clone size: -
V gene: TRBV28
J gene: TRBJ2-7
D gene: TRBD1
CDR3 DNA: TGTGCCACCCACCCTACCGGGACAGGGATTTACGAGCAGTACTTC
CDR3 protein: CATHPTGTGIYEQYF

clone size: -
V gene: TRBV7-3
J gene: TRBJ2-1
D gene: -
CDR3 DNA: TGTGCCAGCAGCTATAGCTCCTACAATGAGCAGTTCTTC
CDR3 protein: CASSYSSYNEQFF

clone size: -
V gene: TRBV5-4
J gene: TRBJ1-6
D gene: -
CDR3 DNA: TGTGCCAGCAGCCACGACAGGCATTCACCCCTCCACTTT
CDR3 protein: CASSHDRHSPLHF

clone size: -
V gene: TRBV28
J gene: TRBJ1-2
D gene: TRBD1
CDR3 DNA: TGTGCCAGCAGTTCCCCCCAGGGGGCGCCCCGTGGCTACACCTTC
CDR3 protein: CASSSPQGAPRGYTF

clone size: once
V gene: TRBV7-9
J gene: TRBJ1-5
D gene: -
CDR3 DNA: TGTGCCAGCAGCCCGGTAGCATTCAATCAGCCCCAGCATTTT
CDR3 protein: CASSPVAFNQPQHF

clone size: -
V gene: TRBV5-1
J gene: TRBJ2-7
D gene: -
CDR3 DNA: TGCGCCAGCAGCTTGGGTGCAGCGGACAGCGAGCAGTACTTC
CDR3 protein: CASSLGAADSEQYF

clone size: -
V gene: TRBV5-4
J gene: TRBJ1-5
D gene: TRBD1
CDR3 DNA: TGTGCCAGCAGCCACCGGGACAGCTTCGGTTTTAATCAGCCCCAGCATTTT
CDR3 protein: CASSHRDSFGFNQPQHF

clone size: -
V gene: TRBV27
J gene: TRBJ1-5
D gene: TRBD1
CDR3 DNA: TGTGCCAGCAGTTTATATGGGACAGGGAATCAGCCCCAGCATTTT
CDR3 protein: CASSLYGTGNQPQHF

clone size: -
V gene: TRBV6-1
J gene: TRBJ2-1
D gene: -
CDR3 DNA: TGTGCCAGCAGTGAAGGGGGCGCCTCCTACAATGAGCAGTTCTTC
CDR3 protein: CASSEGGASYNEQFF

clone size: few
V gene: TRBV6-5
J gene: TRBJ1-1
D gene: -
CDR3 DNA: TGTGCCAGCAGTTACGCGGGGCTGGCTTTCTTT
CDR3 protein: CASSYAGLAFF

clone size: -
V gene: TRBV28
J gene: TRBJ1-5
D gene: -
CDR3 DNA: TGTGCCAGCAGCTTCGAGGGCAGACTCAATCAGCCCCAGCATTTT
CDR3 protein: CASSFEGRLNQPQHF